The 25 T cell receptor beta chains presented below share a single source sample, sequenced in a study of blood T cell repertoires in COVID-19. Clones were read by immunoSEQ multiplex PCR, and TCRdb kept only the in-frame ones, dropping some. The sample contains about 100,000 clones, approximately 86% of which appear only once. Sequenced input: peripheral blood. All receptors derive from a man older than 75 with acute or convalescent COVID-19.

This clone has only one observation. The CDR3 spells CASTREGSSITEAFF. The CDR3 DNA sequence: TGTGCCAGCACCCGCGAGGGCTCTTCAATCACTGAAGCTTTCTTT. V and J are TRBV7-2 and TRBJ1-1; D is undetermined. Trimming took off 7 bases at V and 4 bases at J, with 19 bases between the two ends. The CDR3 contains 15 residues. Looked up from germline, CDR1 is SGHTA and CDR2 is FQGNSA. Full variable domain (outside the CDR3, taken from reference TRBV7-2 and TRBJ1-1): GAGVSQSPSNKVTEKGKDVELRCDPISGHTALYWYRQSLGQGLEFLIYFQGNSAPDKSGLPSDRFSAERTGGSVSTLTIQRTQQEDSAVYLCASTREGSSITEAFFGQGTRLTVV.

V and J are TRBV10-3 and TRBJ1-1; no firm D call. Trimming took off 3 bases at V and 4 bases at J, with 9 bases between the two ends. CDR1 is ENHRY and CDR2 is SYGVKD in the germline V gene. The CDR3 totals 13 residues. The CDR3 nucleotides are TGTGCCATCAGTGATGGTGCAGTCACTGAAGCTTTCTTT. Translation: CAISDGAVTEAFF.

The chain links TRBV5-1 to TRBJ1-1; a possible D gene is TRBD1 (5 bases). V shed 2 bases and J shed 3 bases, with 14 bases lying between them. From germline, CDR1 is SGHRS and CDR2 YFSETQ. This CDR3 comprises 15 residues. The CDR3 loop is CASSFLWGGDTEAFF. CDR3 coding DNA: TGCGCCAGCAGCTTCTTGTGGGGCGGGGACACTGAAGCTTTCTTT. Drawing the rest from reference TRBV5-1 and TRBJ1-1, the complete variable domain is KAGVTQTPRYLIKTRGQQVTLSCSPISGHRSVSWYQQTPGQGLQFLFEYFSETQRNKGNFPGRFSGRQFSNSRSEMNVSTLELGDSALYLCASSFLWGGDTEAFFGQGTRLTVV.

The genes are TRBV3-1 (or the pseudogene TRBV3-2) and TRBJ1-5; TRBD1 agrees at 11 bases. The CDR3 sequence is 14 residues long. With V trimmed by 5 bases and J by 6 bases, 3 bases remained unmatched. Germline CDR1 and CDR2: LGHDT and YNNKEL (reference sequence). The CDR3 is CASSKGQGAQPQHF. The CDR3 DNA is TGTGCCAGCAGCAAAGGACAGGGGGCTCAGCCCCAGCATTTT.

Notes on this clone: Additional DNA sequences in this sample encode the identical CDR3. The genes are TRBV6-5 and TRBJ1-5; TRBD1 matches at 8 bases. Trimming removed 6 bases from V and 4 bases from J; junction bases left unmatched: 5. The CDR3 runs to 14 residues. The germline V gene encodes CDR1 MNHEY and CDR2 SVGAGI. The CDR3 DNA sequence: TGTGCCAGCAGCCAAGGACAGGGAAATCAGCCCCAGCATTTT. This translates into CASSQGQGNQPQHF.

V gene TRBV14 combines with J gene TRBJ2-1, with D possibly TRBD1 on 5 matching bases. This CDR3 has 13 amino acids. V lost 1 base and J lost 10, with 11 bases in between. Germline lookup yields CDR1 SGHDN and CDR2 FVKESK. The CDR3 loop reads CASSQGSAGEQFF. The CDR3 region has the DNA TGTGCCAGCAGCCAAGGATCCGCAGGGGAGCAGTTCTTC.

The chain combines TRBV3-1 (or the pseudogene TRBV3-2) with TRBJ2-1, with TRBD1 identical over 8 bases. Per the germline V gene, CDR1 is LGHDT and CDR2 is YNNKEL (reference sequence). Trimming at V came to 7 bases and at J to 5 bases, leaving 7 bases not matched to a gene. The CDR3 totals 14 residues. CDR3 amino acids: CASNPTGEHNEQFF. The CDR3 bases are TGTGCCAGCAACCCGACAGGGGAACACAATGAGCAGTTCTTC.

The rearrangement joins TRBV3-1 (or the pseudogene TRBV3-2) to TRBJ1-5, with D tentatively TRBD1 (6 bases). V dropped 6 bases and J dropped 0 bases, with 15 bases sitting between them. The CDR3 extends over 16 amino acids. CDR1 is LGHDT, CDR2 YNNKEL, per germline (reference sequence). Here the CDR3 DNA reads TGTGCCAGCAGACCGGGACATCCTTCTAGCAATCAGCCCCAGCATTTT. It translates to CASRPGHPSSNQPQHF.

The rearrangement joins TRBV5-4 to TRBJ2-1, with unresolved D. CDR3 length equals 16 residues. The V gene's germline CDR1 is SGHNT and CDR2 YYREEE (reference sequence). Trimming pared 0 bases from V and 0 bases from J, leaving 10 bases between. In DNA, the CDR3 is TGTGCCAGCAGCTTGGGTCCGCCGAGCTCCTACAATGAGCAGTTCTTC. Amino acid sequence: CASSLGPPSSYNEQFF. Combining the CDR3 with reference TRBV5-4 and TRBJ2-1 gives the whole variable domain ETGVTQSPTHLIKTRGQQVTLRCSSQSGHNTVSWYQQALGQGPQFIFQYYREEENGRGNFPPRFSGLQFPNYSSELNVNALELDDSALYLCASSLGPPSSYNEQFFGPGTRLTVL.

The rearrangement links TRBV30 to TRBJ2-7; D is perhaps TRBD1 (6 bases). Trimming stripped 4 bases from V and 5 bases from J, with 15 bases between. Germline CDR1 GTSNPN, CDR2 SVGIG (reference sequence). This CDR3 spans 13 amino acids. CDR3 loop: CAWNGQTSNEQYF. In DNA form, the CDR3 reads TGTGCCTGGAATGGACAGACCTCGAACGAGCAGTACTTC.

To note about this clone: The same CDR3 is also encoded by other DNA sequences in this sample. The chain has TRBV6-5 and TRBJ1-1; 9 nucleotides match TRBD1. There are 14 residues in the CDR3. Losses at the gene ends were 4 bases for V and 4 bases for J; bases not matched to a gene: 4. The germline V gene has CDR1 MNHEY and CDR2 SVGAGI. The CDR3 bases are TGTGCCAGCAGTTTGGACAGGGGCGGCACTGAAGCTTTCTTT. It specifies CASSLDRGGTEAFF.

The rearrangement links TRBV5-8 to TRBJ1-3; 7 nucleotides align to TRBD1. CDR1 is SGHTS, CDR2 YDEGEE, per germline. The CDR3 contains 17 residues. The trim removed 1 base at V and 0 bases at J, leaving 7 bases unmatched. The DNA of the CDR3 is TGTGCCAGCAGCTTGAGGGGACAGCTATACTCTGGAAACACCATATATTTT. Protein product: CASSLRGQLYSGNTIYF.

The CDR3 here is CASSKAIGLAGAGAEQFF. As DNA, the CDR3 is TGTGCCAGCAGCAAAGCGATAGGACTAGCGGGAGCTGGGGCTGAGCAGTTCTTC. This chain links TRBV21-1 with TRBJ2-1; the table's D call of TRBD2 was not tested on the DNA. TRBV21-1 is a documented pseudogene. This CDR3 comprises 18 residues.

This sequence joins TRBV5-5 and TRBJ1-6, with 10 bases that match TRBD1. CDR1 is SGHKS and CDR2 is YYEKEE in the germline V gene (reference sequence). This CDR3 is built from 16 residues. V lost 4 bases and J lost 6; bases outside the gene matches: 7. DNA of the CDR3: TGTGCCAGCAGCGTCTCCCGGGACAGGGGTAATTCACCCCTCCACTTT. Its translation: CASSVSRDRGNSPLHF.

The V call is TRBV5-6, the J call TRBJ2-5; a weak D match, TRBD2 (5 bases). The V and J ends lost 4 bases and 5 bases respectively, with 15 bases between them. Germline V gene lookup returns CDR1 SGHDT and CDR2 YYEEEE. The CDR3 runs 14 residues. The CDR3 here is CASSTYSVLETQYF. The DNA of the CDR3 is TGTGCCAGCAGCACTTATAGCGTGTTGGAGACCCAGTACTTC.

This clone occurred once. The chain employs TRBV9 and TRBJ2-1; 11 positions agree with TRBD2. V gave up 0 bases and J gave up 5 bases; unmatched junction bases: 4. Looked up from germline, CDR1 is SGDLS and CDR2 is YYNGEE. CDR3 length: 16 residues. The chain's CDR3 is CASSVGLAGGNNEQFF. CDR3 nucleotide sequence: TGTGCCAGCAGCGTAGGGCTAGCGGGAGGCAACAATGAGCAGTTCTTC.

CDR3 nucleotide sequence: TGTGCCAGCAGCGGGGGAGGGGGCTACACCTTC. Protein product: CASSGGGGYTF. The chain recombines TRBV9 with TRBJ1-2, with D uncertain. This CDR3 has 11 amino acids. Trimming pared 3 bases from V and 8 bases from J, leaving 8 bases between. The germline gives CDR1 SGDLS, CDR2 YYNGEE.

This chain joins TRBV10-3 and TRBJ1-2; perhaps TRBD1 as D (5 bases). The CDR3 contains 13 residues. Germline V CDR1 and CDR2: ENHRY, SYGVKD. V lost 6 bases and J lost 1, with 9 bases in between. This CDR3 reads CAISLDSNYGYTF. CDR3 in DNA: TGTGCCATCAGCCTCGACAGTAACTATGGCTACACCTTC.

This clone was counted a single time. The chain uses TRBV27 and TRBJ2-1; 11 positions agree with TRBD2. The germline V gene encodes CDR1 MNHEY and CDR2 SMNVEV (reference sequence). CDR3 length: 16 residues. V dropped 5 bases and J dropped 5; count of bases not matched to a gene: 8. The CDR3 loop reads CASSPKGTSGHNEQFF. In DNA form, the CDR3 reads TGTGCCAGCAGTCCAAAAGGGACTAGCGGACACAATGAGCAGTTCTTC.

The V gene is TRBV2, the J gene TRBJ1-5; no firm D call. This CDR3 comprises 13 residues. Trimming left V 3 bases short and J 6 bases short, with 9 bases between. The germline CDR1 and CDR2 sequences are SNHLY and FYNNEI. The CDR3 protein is CASSDFGGQPQHF. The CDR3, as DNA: TGTGCCAGCAGTGATTTTGGAGGTCAGCCCCAGCATTTT.

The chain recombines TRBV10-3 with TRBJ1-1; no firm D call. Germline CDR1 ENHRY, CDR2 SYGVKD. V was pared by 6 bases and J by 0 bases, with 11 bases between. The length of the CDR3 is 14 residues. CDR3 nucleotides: TGTGCCATCAGCCCGCTTCACATGAACACTGAAGCTTTCTTT. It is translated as CAISPLHMNTEAFF.

In DNA, the CDR3 is TGTGCCAGCAGCCGTGGGACAGAGGCTCGTGAAAAACTGTTTTTT. As protein: CASSRGTEAREKLFF. The rearrangement uses TRBV7-9 and TRBJ1-4; 7 positions agree with TRBD1. V lost 5 bases, J lost 7 bases, and 10 bases stayed unmatched. The CDR3 is 15 amino acids. CDR1 is SEHNR, CDR2 FQNEAQ, per germline (reference sequence). The full variable domain, in which reference TRBV7-9 and TRBJ1-4 provide the parts outside the CDR3, is DTGVSQNPRHKITKRGQNVTFRCDPISEHNRLYWYRQTLGQGPEFLTYFQNEAQLEKSRLLSDRFSAERPKGSFSTLEIQRTEQGDSAMYLCASSRGTEAREKLFFGSGTQLSVL.

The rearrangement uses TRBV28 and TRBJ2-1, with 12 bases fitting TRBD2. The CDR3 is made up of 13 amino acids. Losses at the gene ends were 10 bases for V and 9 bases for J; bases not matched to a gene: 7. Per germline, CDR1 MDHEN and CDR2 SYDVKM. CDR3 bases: TGTGCCACATCTAGCGGGAGGGCCGTTGAGCAGTTCTTC. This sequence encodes CATSSGRAVEQFF.

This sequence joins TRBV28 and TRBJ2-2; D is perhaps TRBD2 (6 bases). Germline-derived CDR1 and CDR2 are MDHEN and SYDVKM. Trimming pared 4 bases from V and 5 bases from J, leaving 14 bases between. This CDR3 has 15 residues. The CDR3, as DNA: TGTGCCAGCAGTTCTCCCGGAGGGTATACCGGGGAGCTGTTTTTT. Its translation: CASSSPGGYTGELFF. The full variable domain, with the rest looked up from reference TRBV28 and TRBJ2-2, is DVKVTQSSRYLVKRTGEKVFLECVQDMDHENMFWYRQDPGLGLRLIYFSYDVKMKEKGDIPEGYSVSREKKERFSLILESASTNQTSMYLCASSSPGGYTGELFFGEGSRLTVL.

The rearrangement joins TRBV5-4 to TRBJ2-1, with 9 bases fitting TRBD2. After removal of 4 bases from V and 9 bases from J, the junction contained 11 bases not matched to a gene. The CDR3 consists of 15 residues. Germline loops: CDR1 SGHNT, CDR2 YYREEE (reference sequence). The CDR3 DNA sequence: TGTGCCAGCAGCCCTGGGGGGCGGGAGGGAACTGAGCAGTTCTTC. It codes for CASSPGGREGTEQFF.